This TCR beta chain was documented in a study of shared clonotypes between healthy human individuals. Study-level findings and limits: Only blood was sampled; tissue repertoires likely differ. Deeper or shallower sequencing was expected to change how clonotypes are shared among donors.

The table came from immunoSEQ multiplex PCR; TCRdb's copy has only in-frame clones and leaves some out. The profile shows approximately 1.4 million clones, around 98% of them singletons. For this clone: As yet, its antigen is unknown.

Germline assignment: CDR1 SGHAT and CDR2 FQNNGV. V lost 1 base and J 1 base, leaving 13 bases between the germline ends. The CDR3 covers 16 residues. Sequencing used naive CD4+ T cells sorted from blood. Described subset: CD45RA+ positively selected. This TCR was sampled from a man aged 25 to 45 in good health. The chain uses TRBV11-2 and TRBJ2-5; D may be TRBD2 (6 bases). Written as DNA, the CDR3 is TGTGCCAGCAGCTTAGTCTTCGGGAGTCTCCAAGAGACCCAGTACTTC. Its protein is CASSLVFGSLQETQYF. The full variable domain, with the rest looked up from reference TRBV11-2 and TRBJ2-5, is EAGVAQSPRYKIIEKRQSVAFWCNPISGHATLYWYQQILGQGPKLLIQFQNNGVVDDSQLPKDRFSAERLKGVDSTLKIQPAKLEDSAVYLCASSLVFGSLQETQYFGPGTRLLVL.